This note documents a single T cell receptor (beta chain) sequence. The antigen is undetermined. Alongside a J-beta primer mix, a sample-barcoded 5' primer served in a second PCR lasting about 7 to 12 cycles. The template-switch adaptor was a 5' adaptor with 12 random nucleotides. It tagged each cDNA molecule. TCRdb re-called the 5' RACE reads through MiXCR, storing one row per CDR3 protein. The sample has around 1,600,000 distinct CDR3 sequences, 40% to 45% seen once. These data belong to a study of blood T cells in healthy people across ages. General study findings and limits: CMV status of donors was unknown, possibly confounding expanded clonotype changes.

The CDR3 contains 15 residues. The V gene's germline CDR1 is SGHTA and CDR2 FQGNSA. With V trimmed by 2 bases and J by 4 bases, 6 bases remained unmatched. This sequence joins TRBV7-2 and TRBJ2-3; 7 bases are shared with TRBD1. The origin of this receptor is a woman under 30 in good health. The specimen sequenced was blood. CDR3 nucleotide sequence: TGTGCCAGCAGCTTAAAGAGGGGGCGAGCAGATACGCAGTATTTT. Translating it yields CASSLKRGRADTQYF.